This TCR beta chain was captured in a study of T cell repertoires in ileal Crohn's disease. Clones were sequenced by immunoSEQ multiplex PCR, and TCRdb holds only the in-frame ones, with some missing. The table shows around 16,000 clones, with 60% occurring only once. Material: ileal tissue. The sequence came from an adult with Crohn's disease.

For the CDR3, the DNA is TGTGCCAGCAGTGCCCTAGGGACAGCTAACAATGAGCAGTTCTTC. As protein: CASSALGTANNEQFF. The genes are TRBV2 and TRBJ2-1; TRBD1 matches at 7 bases. V was clipped by 4 bases and J by 5 bases; unmatched bases: 8. Germline V gene sequence: CDR1 SNHLY, CDR2 FYNNEI. The CDR3 is 15 amino acids.